Listed below are T cell receptor beta chains from one sample, sequenced in a study of blood T cell repertoires in COVID-19. Only in-frame clones appear in the TCRdb table, and some are missing; sequencing was by immunoSEQ multiplex PCR. The sample records fewer than 500,000 clones, 87% being singletons. The sample was PBMCs or T cells enriched from blood (not recorded which). These receptors originate from a woman aged 18-35 years who had recovered from COVID-19. The conserved cysteine and the conserved F or W are not part of the CDR3 here.

ASSAQGVRNTIY TRBV2
ASSPDSKRSTDTQY TRBV3-1/TRBV3-2
ASSFRTGGGYGYT TRBV27
ASSIRAPTYEQY TRBV27
ASSLGGPGTFDGNTIY TRBV11-2
ASSQIRGGDIRTGELF TRBV3-1/TRBV3-2
ASSLDRGHEQY TRBV5-4
ASAGTTGLNQPQH TRBV2
ASSSGGQGGEAQH TRBV5-1
ASSARTGSSTDTQY TRBV5-4
ASSPSQASGGEETQY TRBV4-2
AWNQNSWTGPGSNQPQH TRBV30
ASSLQPGQAYEQY TRBV5-1
ASSRGGNNEQF TRBV3-1/TRBV3-2
ASSPPSASISTANEKLF TRBV27
ASSEPRLAGGRDTQY TRBV10-2
ASGGGVNTGELF TRBV6-5
ASSDTGPYGYT TRBV6-1
ASSLDSTGGEDYGYT TRBV11-2
DPRGAGVDYEQY TRBV5-4
ASSRGTASEAF TRBV3-1/TRBV3-2
ASGRGVNGDSPLH TRBV6-5
ASSLTRGGPYGYT TRBV7-8
ASSIDLPRGEQF TRBV19
ASSWGPGDSGGTGELF TRBV5-1
AWSVGGSDQPQH TRBV30
ASSYRRGTNQPQH TRBV6-2/TRBV6-3
ASSEETGGSGYT TRBV2
ASSQPLRDSRSEAF TRBV3-1/TRBV3-2
ASSFPDRGYEQY TRBV28
ASSSRQFSYEQY TRBV5-6
ASRDTSETQY TRBV6-5
ASSPWTGDSPLH TRBV6-5
ASSPLTLRDEQY TRBV28
ASRRGVMNTEAF TRBV6-5
ASSYPLAPSGETQY TRBV6-6
ASSLGTSRYGYT TRBV7-2
AISDLRQANTEAF TRBV10-3
ASSSNRVGADTQY TRBV7-2
ASSLGGSVGELF TRBV5-5
ASSTTGTGGPPGYGYT TRBV19
ASSHTPLQGLWSGNTIY TRBV4-1
AIGRQGSNEKLF TRBV10-3
ASSFGTDFAETQY TRBV5-1
ASSPGRANYGYT TRBV7-8
ASSQELMEGRIHGYT TRBV4-1
AWSQDRGDGYT TRBV30
ASSLGPVQY TRBV7-9
ASSLYGQEGNEQY TRBV5-1
ASSSLRTGGDEQF TRBV28
ASSQGADTQY TRBV6-5
ATSEANEQY TRBV24-1
ASTMTSENTGELF TRBV6-5
ATSRRQGQETQY TRBV15
ASSPWGGEQTDTQY TRBV18